This section outlines one T cell receptor (beta chain) sequence together with its context. What antigen it recognizes has not been identified. Per-base quality was not reported, and no clone a single base away is much larger than it. This sample was taken from a study of cytomegalovirus exposure and HLA in healthy donors (dated by TCRdb to about 2017). General notes on the study: An earlier analysis of 550 to 700 of the donors reported approximately 270 Gb of sequence data and some 120 million unique TCR beta sequences from 150 million to 200 million T cells. Along with the approximately 700-subject first cohort, a separate validation cohort of over a hundred different subjects was used. In an earlier analysis of 587 of the donors, high-throughput TCR beta sequencing was used to judge whether each TCR beta V gene segment behaved as functional or pseudogenic. The later analysis used no new phenotypic data to find candidate immune exposures, relying instead on TCR beta sequences and their occurrence across donors. About 320 gigabases of sequencing data and 70 million to 85 million unique TCR sequences were included in an early release covering 550 to 800 HLA-typed donors. Genome-wide SNP genotypes for about 55% of the roughly 670 donors were used in a later genetic analysis, which treated that subset as a discovery cohort. Class I and class II HLA loci were covered by the typing at four-digit resolution. Because of strong linkage in the cohort, roughly 5 DR-DQ haplotypes were treated as single units for association and clustering. The genetic ancestry cluster associated with self-reported Caucasian donors included around four fifths of the roughly 400 genotyped donors. Typing coverage varied by locus: roughly 620-640 donors for A, B, C, DRB1 and DQB1; around 560 for DQA1; around 570 for DPA1; some 470 for DPB1. The T cell repertoires of under 750 subjects were profiled by immunosequencing and related to cytomegalovirus serostatus. Donor age, sex, ethnicity and CMV serostatus were collected together with the repertoire data. Among a few hundred genotyped donors of the cohort, an average of approximately 250,000 unique TCR beta nucleotide sequences were sequenced per donor, around 20% of them non-productive. The study aimed to test whether cataloging public T cell receptors could reveal signatures of past pathogen exposure. In a later analysis, previously published TCR beta repertoires from 666 donors were re-analyzed and high-resolution HLA genotyping was added so that TCR occurrence patterns could be studied. Every repertoire in the discovery cohort had been generated on one and the same sequencing platform. High-throughput TCR immunosequencing, statistical association of individual TCRs with disease status, and machine learning were combined to predict cytomegalovirus infection status.

V is cut back by 6 bases and J by 4 bases, with 5 bases in the junction unmatched. The CDR3 starts with the cysteine, ends with the phenylalanine, and has 13 residues. Only the CDR3 part of the read is kept: 39 bases, read in frame from the first base. The germline V gene (reference sequence) sets CDR1 to LNHDA and CDR2 to SQIVND. On the study overall, not on this receptor specifically: In a later analysis, some 18,000 TCR beta sequences were associated with specific HLA alleles at a false discovery rate of 0.05. Linkage disequilibrium might explain the correlated functional status among segregating V segments, but an unknown experimental factor could not be ruled out. In an earlier analysis of over 550 of the donors, most TCR beta V segments were observed in productive rearrangements about 90% or about 30% of the time, broadly matching IMGT annotations. The earlier analysis of around 600 of the donors excluded roughly 16 rarely observed V segments, including chromosome 9 orphons, because counts were too low. The only immune exposure information available for the cohort was CMV serostatus. According to a later analysis, TCR association rates differed among HLA loci, with DRB1 alleles showing the most associated TCRs and HLA-C alleles showing the fewest. A later analysis reported that several top co-occurrence clusters appeared linked to parvovirus B19, influenza, CMV and Epstein-Barr virus. A later analysis found that HLA-associated TCR beta chains were more clonally expanded and had lower generation probabilities than equally common non-associated chains. The study listed 150 to 200 TCR beta chains as associated with cytomegalovirus. The authors suggested that the approach could potentially be extended to other disease states and immunological phenotypes. In this cohort, only TCR beta chains were sequenced, and detectable features were limited by the absence of alpha or paired-chain data. Some IMGT-functional V segments, including TRBV6-2 and TRBV6-3, could not be told apart with the 87-base-pair reads, so those segments were excluded. A later genetic analysis associated a missense DCLRE1C variant with V-gene and J-gene trimming of TCR beta chains, and an independent cohort replicated the association. In vitro tests confirmed that a few of the cytomegalovirus-associated TCR beta chains recognize cytomegalovirus antigens. The classifier was reported to diagnose cytomegalovirus status with high specificity and sensitivity in both the original and validation cohorts. In a later analysis, most CMV-associated TCR beta chains were found to appear HLA-restricted, with HLA associations seemingly driven largely by CMV exposure. The sequencing pipeline was judged likely to have produced a cluster of highly shared sequence variants as a technical artifact. A further reported finding was that TCR beta sequences accurately predicted the HLA-A and HLA-B alleles for most subjects in the first cohort. Across donors, most TCR sequences were observed very rarely, whereas some public TCRs were present in many individuals. The presence/absence analyses assumed that sequencing depth was roughly uniform across donors, and that assumption may not be true. When HLA alleles, especially DR and DQ, strongly co-occurred, TCR associations were difficult to assign to individual alleles. HLA typing was unavailable for some donors at each locus, so association tests used only the typed subset. Compared with the approximately 600-donor mean, donors in an Asian-associated ancestry cluster had fewer N-insertions in productive TCRs, according to a later genetic analysis.

Receptor amplification or capture employed the immunoSEQ multiplex PCR assay. For the multiplex PCR, a mixture combining 60 forward primers for TCR Vbeta segments and 13 reverse primers for TCR Jbeta segments was used. The CDR3 region of rearranged TCR beta genes was amplified from genomic DNA by a multiplex PCR assay. On the Illumina HiSeq System, the amplified TCR beta libraries were sequenced as 87-base-pair reads. The published analysis was carried out like this. In a later analysis, roughly 80 million unique TCR beta chains were counted across the 650 to 700 repertoires, and about 9.9 million of these chains were shared by at least two donors. Raw reads were error-corrected and collapsed into unique sequences with a nearest-neighbor algorithm that merged closely related sequences to remove PCR and sequencing errors. Alignment of CDR3 sequences to IMGT reference sequences was used to assign V, D and J gene segments. Each retained sequence needed at least a six-nucleotide match to both a V gene segment and a J gene segment. A rearrangement was called productive if the CDR3 had no stop codons and remained in frame with V and J, and every other rearrangement was called non-productive. CDR3 was defined by IMGT convention, running from the second conserved V-encoded cysteine to the conserved J-encoded phenylalanine. Sequences without an unambiguous match to a single V gene segment were excluded from the earlier analysis of about 640 of the donors. In an earlier analysis of 500 to 750 of the donors, V segments were called functional above 56.7% productive rearrangements and were called segregating when the between-donor standard deviation exceeded 5%. A statistical classification framework was built for diagnosing cytomegalovirus status from the catalog of TCR beta chain sequences. In a later analysis, V and J genes were assigned by comparing TCR nucleotide sequences against IMGT/GENE-DB human TR gene sequences. Using the TCRdist pipeline, a later analysis assigned CDR3 sequences along with most-parsimonious VDJ recombination scenarios. In a later analysis, every TCR beta chain was defined by the combination of its CDR3 amino acid sequence and its V-gene family, and reads without a unique V-gene family were dropped. To address suspected cross-contamination and a sequencing artifact, a later analysis removed approximately 600 highly shared, low-generation-probability nucleotide sequences. For each public chain, a later analysis derived a clonal expansion index from normalized ranks of inferred template counts within each repertoire. In a later analysis, generation probabilities were computed using a VDJ recombination model fitted to out-of-frame rearrangements, and the results were checked against IGoR. In a later analysis, hypergeometric tests were used to score TCR-TCR, TCR-HLA and TCR-CMV co-occurrence, with a repertoire-size bias correction applied to TCR pairs. In a later analysis, false discovery rates were estimated by permuting HLA or CMV assignments 20 times. In a later analysis, co-occurring TCRs were grouped with DBSCAN, and TCRdist sequence similarity was added when clustering was performed within HLA-allele-positive subsets. Repertoires with fewer than 30,000 or more than 120,000 public chains were left out of co-occurrence clustering, as were five repertoires with anomalous nucleotide sharing. Sourced from immuneACCESS, this table was stored by TCRdb with only in-frame sequences that have V and J called. A share of the clones is absent; for the studies checked, an unresolved V gene accounts for under half, and the remainder has no known explanation. From that table come the V and J calls and clone size; the DNA was used to work out D and trimming. For this sample there are 150,000 to 200,000 clones; 75% appear just once. The top ten constitute 2.5% to 3% of the sample.

The cohort was made up of 666 healthy bone marrow donors. Cohort members were all nominally healthy when sampled, although unrecorded immune exposures were likely present. The donor was CMV seropositive and belonged to the group of 250 to 350 seropositive cohort members. Every donor gave a peripheral blood sample, and the peripheral blood mononuclear cells from that sample were used for TCR beta sequencing. The Qiagen DNeasy Blood Extraction Kit was used to extract genomic DNA from the blood cell samples. Sequences were obtained from PBMCs. The chain is assembled from TRBV19 and TRBJ2-5; 7 bases in the junction line up with TRBD1. The clonotype was recovered from a woman aged 45-60 years in good health and CMV-seropositive. The DNA is TGTGCCAGTAGAAAAGGGGGCGTAGAGACCCAGTACTTC. Its translation reads: CASRKGGVETQYF.